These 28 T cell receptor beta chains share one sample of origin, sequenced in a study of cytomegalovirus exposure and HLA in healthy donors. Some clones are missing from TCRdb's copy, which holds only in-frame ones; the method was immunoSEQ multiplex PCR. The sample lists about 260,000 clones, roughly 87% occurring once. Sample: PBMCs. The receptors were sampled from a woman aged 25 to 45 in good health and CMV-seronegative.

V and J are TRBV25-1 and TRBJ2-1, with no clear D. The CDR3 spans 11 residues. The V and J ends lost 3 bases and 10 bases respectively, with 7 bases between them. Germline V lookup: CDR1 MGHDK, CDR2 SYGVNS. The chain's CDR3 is CASSESWEQFF. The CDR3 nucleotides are TGTGCCAGCAGTGAGTCGTGGGAGCAGTTCTTC.

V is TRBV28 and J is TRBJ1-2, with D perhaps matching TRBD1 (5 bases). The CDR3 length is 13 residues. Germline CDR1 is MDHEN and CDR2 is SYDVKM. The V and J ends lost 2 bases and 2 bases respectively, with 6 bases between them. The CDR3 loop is CASSLRQNYGYTF. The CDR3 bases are TGTGCCAGCAGTTTAAGACAGAACTATGGCTACACCTTC.

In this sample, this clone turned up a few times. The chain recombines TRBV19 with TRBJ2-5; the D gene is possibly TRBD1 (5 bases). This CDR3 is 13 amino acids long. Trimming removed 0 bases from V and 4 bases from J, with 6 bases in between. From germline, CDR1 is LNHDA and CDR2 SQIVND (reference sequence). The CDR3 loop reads CASSIEGRETQYF. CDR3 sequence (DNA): TGTGCCAGTAGTATAGAGGGGCGAGAGACCCAGTACTTC.

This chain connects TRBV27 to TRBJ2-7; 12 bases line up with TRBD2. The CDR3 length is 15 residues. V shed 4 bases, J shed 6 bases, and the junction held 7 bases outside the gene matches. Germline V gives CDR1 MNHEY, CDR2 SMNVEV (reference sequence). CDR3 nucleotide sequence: TGTGCCAGCAGTTCATCACTAGCGGGAGGCGGCGAGCAGTACTTC. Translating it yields CASSSSLAGGGEQYF.

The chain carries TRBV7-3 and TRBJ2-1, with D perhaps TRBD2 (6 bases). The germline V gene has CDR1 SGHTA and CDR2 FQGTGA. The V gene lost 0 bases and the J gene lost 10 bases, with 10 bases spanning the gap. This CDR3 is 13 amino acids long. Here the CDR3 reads CASSLTTSWEQFF. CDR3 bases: TGTGCCAGCAGCTTAACGACTAGTTGGGAGCAGTTCTTC.

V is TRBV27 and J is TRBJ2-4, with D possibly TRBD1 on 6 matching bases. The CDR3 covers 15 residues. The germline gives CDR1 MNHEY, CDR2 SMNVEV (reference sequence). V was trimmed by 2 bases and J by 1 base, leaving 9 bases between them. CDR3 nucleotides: TGTGCCAGCAGTTTACTGGGGGCGGCCAAAAACATTCAGTACTTC. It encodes CASSLLGAAKNIQYF.

CDR3 amino acids: CASSPMGTVSGNTIYF. DNA for the CDR3: TGTGCCAGCAGCCCCATGGGGACAGTCTCTGGAAACACCATATATTTT. The chain links TRBV11-3 to TRBJ1-3; 7 positions agree with TRBD1. The trim removed 5 bases at V and 0 bases at J, leaving 7 bases unmatched. CDR3 size: 16 residues. CDR1 is SGHNT and CDR2 is YENEEA in the germline V gene.

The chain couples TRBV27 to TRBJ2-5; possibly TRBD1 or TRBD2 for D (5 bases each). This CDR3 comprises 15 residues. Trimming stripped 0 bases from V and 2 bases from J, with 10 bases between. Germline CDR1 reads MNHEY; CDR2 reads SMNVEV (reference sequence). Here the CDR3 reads CASSLSVGTQETQYF. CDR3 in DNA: TGTGCCAGCAGTTTATCGGTGGGGACGCAAGAGACCCAGTACTTC.

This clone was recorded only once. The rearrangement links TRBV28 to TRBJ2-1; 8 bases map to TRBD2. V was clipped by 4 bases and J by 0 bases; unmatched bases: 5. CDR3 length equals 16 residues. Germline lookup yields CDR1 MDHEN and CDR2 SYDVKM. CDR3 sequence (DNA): TGTGCCAGCAGTTCCCTCCTAGCGGGCTCCTACAATGAGCAGTTCTTC. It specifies CASSSLLAGSYNEQFF.

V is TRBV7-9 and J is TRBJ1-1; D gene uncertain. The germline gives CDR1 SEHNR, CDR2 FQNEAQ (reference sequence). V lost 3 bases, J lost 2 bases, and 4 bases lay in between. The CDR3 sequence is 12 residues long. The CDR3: CASSLVNTEAFF. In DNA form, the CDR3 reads TGTGCCAGCAGCTTGGTTAACACTGAAGCTTTCTTT. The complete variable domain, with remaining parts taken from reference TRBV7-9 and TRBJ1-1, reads DTGVSQNPRHKITKRGQNVTFRCDPISEHNRLYWYRQTLGQGPEFLTYFQNEAQLEKSRLLSDRFSAERPKGSFSTLEIQRTEQGDSAMYLCASSLVNTEAFFGQGTRLTVV.

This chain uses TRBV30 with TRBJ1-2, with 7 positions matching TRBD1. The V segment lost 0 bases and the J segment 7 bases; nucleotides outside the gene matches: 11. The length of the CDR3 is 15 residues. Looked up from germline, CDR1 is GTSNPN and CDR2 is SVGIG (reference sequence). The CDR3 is CAWSVRRTGLAGYTF. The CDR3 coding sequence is TGTGCCTGGAGTGTACGCCGGACAGGCCTGGCTGGCTACACCTTC.

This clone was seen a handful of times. The CDR3 DNA reads TGCGCCAGCCCCCAGGGGGGGAACGAGCAGTACTTC. Translated: CASPQGGNEQYF. The V call is TRBV23-1, the J call TRBJ2-7; D possibly uses TRBD1 or TRBD2 (7 bases each). TRBV23-1 has ORF status, its function being uncertain. The CDR3 is 12 residues long. V lost 8 bases and J lost 5, with 13 bases in between.

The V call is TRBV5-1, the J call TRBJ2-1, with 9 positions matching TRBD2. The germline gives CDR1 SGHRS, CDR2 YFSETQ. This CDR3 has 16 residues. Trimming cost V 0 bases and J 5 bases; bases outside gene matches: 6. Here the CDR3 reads CASSLVAGASHNEQFF. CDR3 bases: TGCGCCAGCAGCTTGGTAGCGGGAGCTAGCCACAATGAGCAGTTCTTC. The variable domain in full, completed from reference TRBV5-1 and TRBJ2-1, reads KAGVTQTPRYLIKTRGQQVTLSCSPISGHRSVSWYQQTPGQGLQFLFEYFSETQRNKGNFPGRFSGRQFSNSRSEMNVSTLELGDSALYLCASSLVAGASHNEQFFGPGTRLTVL.

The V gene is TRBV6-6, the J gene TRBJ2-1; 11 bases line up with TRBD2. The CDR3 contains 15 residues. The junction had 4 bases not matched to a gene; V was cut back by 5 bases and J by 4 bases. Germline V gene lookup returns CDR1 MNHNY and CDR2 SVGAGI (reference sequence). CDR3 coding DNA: TGTGCCAGCAGTGCCGGGACTAGCGGTTACAATGAGCAGTTCTTC. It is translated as CASSAGTSGYNEQFF.

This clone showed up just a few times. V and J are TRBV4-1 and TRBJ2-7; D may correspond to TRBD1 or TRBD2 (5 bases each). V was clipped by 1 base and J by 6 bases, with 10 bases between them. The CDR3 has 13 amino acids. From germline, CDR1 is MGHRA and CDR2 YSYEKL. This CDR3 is CASSQVAGSEQYF. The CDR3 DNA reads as TGCGCCAGCAGCCAAGTTGCAGGGAGCGAGCAGTACTTC.

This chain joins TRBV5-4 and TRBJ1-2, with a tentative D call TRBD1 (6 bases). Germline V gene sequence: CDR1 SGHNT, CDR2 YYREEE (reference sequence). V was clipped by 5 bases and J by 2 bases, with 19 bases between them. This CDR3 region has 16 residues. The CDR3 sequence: CASRPGASSSNYGYTF. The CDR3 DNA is TGTGCCAGCAGGCCAGGGGCCTCGTCTTCAAACTATGGCTACACCTTC.

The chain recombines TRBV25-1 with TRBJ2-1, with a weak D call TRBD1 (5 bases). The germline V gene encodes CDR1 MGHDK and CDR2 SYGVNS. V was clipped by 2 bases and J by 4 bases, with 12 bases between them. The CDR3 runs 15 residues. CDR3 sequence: CASSEGAIRYNEQFF. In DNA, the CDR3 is TGTGCCAGCAGTGAAGGGGCTATCCGGTACAATGAGCAGTTCTTC.

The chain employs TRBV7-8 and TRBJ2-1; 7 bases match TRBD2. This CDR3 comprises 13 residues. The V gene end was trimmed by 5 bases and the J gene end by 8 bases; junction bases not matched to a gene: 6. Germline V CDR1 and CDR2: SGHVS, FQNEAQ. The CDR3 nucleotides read TGTGCCAGCAGCCCTGGTCTAGCGGATGAGCAGTTCTTC. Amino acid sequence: CASSPGLADEQFF.

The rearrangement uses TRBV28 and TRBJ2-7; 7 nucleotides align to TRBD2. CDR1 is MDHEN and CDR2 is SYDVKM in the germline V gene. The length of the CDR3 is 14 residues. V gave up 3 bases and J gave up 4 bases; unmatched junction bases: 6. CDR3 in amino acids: CASSFGGSKYEQYF. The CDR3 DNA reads TGTGCCAGCAGTTTCGGGGGGAGCAAATACGAGCAGTACTTC.

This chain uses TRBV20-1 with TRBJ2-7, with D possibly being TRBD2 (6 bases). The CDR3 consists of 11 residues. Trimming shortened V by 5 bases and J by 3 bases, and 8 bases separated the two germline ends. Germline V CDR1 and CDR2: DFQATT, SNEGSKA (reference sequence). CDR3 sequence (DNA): TGCAGTGCTTTAGCGGACTACGAGCAGTACTTC. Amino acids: CSALADYEQYF.

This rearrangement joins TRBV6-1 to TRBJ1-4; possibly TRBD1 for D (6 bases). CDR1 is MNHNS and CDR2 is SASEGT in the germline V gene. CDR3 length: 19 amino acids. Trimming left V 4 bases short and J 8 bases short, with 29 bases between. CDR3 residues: CASSALAKGSTGTQEKLFF. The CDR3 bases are TGTGCCAGCAGTGCCCTTGCAAAGGGCTCGACAGGCACCCAAGAAAAACTGTTTTTT.

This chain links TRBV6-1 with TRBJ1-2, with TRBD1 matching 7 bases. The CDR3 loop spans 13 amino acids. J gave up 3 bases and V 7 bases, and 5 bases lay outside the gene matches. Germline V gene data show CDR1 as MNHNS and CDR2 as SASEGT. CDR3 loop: CASTVGGDYGYTF. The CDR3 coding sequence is TGTGCCAGCACAGTAGGGGGCGACTATGGCTACACCTTC.

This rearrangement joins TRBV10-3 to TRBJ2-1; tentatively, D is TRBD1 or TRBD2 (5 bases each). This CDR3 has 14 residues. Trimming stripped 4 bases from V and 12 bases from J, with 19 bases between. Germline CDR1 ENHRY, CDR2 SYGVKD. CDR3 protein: CAISVERDRFRQFF. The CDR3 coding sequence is TGTGCCATCAGTGTCGAACGGGACCGATTTAGGCAGTTCTTC.

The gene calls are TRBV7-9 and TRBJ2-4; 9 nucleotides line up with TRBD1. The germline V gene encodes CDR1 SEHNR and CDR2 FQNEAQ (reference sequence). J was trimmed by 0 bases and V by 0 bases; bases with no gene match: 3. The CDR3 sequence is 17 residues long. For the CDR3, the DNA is TGTGCCAGCAGCTTAGCCGGGACAGGGCTAGCCAAAAACATTCAGTACTTC. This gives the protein CASSLAGTGLAKNIQYF.

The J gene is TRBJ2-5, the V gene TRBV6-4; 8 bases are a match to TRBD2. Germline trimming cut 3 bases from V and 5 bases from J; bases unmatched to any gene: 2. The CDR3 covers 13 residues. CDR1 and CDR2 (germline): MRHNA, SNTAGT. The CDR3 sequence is CASSEAGGETQYF. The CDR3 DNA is TGTGCCAGCAGTGAGGCGGGAGGTGAGACCCAGTACTTC.

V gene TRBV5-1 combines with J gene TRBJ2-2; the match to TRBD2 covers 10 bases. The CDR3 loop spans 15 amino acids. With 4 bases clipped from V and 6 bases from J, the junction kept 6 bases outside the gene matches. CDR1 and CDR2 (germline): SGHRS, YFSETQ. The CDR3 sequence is CASSPSGRAAGELFF. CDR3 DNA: TGCGCCAGCAGCCCCAGCGGGAGGGCAGCCGGGGAGCTGTTTTTT.

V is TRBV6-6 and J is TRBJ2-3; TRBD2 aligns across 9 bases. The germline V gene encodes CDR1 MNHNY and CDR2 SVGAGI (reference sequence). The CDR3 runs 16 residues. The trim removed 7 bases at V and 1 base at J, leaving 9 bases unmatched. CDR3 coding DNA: TGTGCCAGCACCCACACGAGGACTAGCGGCACAGATACGCAGTATTTT. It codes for CASTHTRTSGTDTQYF.

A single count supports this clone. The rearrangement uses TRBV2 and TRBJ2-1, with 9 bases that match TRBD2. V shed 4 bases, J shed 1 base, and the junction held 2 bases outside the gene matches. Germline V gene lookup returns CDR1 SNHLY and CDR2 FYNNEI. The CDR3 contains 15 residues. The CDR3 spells CASSVSGRSYNEQFF. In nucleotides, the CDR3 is TGTGCCAGCAGTGTCAGCGGGAGGTCCTACAATGAGCAGTTCTTC. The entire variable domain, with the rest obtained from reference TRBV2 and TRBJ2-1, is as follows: EPEVTQTPSHQVTQMGQEVILRCVPISNHLYFYWYRQILGQKVEFLVSFYNNEISEKSEIFDDQFSVERPDGSNFTLKIRSTKLEDSAMYFCASSVSGRSYNEQFFGPGTRLTVL.